These T cell receptor beta chains were read from a single sample in a study of CDR3 diversity in severe acne. TCRdb processed the PCR reads anew with MiXCR; each CDR3 protein has one entry. The sample holds more than 85,000 distinct CDR3 sequences, approximately 54% seen once. The sequenced sample was blood. These TCRs come from a male donor with severe acne vulgaris. Both conserved end residues are part of each CDR3.

v_call: TRBV28
j_call: TRBJ2-7
cdr3_aa: CASTPRDIAYEQYF

v_call: TRBV2
j_call: TRBJ2-5
cdr3_aa: CASRAGAYQETQYF

v_call: TRBV6-6
j_call: TRBJ1-5
cdr3_aa: CASSLYSTGGNQPQHF

v_call: TRBV6-5
j_call: TRBJ1-1
cdr3_aa: CASSLQGQTEAFF

v_call: TRBV4-1
j_call: TRBJ2-7
cdr3_aa: CASSGGTGGSDEQYF

v_call: TRBV4-1
j_call: TRBJ2-7
cdr3_aa: CASSQRGTTEAFFGQGASEQYF

v_call: TRBV12-3/TRBV12-4
j_call: TRBJ1-1
cdr3_aa: CASSPTVFDGTEAFF

v_call: TRBV5-4
j_call: TRBJ1-2
cdr3_aa: CASSLGPAGADGYTF

v_call: TRBV6-1
j_call: TRBJ2-1
cdr3_aa: CASSFTGGSYNEQFF

v_call: TRBV20-1
j_call: TRBJ2-2
cdr3_aa: CSAGTSGSMGPAGELFF

v_call: TRBV7-9
j_call: TRBJ2-7
cdr3_aa: CASSITGTGSSEQYF

v_call: TRBV12-3/TRBV12-4
j_call: TRBJ2-7
cdr3_aa: CASSFSALPGAHEQYF

v_call: TRBV6-4
j_call: TRBJ2-3
cdr3_aa: CASSDSPTDTQYF

v_call: TRBV4-2
j_call: TRBJ2-3
cdr3_aa: CASSYQGGRPTDTQYF

v_call: TRBV10-1
j_call: TRBJ2-6
cdr3_aa: CASSLTGFAGANVLTF

v_call: TRBV6-5
j_call: TRBJ1-6
cdr3_aa: CACSSSGADNNSPLHF

v_call: TRBV5-6
j_call: TRBJ2-3
cdr3_aa: CASSRGWGATDTQYF

v_call: TRBV2
j_call: TRBJ2-6
cdr3_aa: CASTLYSGANVLTF

v_call: TRBV3-1
j_call: TRBJ2-3
cdr3_aa: CASSQAGLAGPDTQYF

v_call: TRBV7-8
j_call: TRBJ1-1
cdr3_aa: CASSLGSPKNTEAFF

v_call: TRBV25-1
j_call: TRBJ1-1
cdr3_aa: CASTAGLNTEAFF

v_call: TRBV29-1
j_call: TRBJ2-7
cdr3_aa: CSVEESQGLGEQYF

v_call: TRBV19
j_call: TRBJ2-3
cdr3_aa: CASSTGGGGSSTQYF

v_call: TRBV2
j_call: TRBJ2-6
cdr3_aa: CARSGRTPGANVLTF

v_call: TRBV28
j_call: TRBJ1-1
cdr3_aa: CASSLLGTPEAFF

v_call: TRBV7-9
j_call: TRBJ1-4
cdr3_aa: CASSLAQEATNEKLFF

v_call: TRBV20-1
j_call: TRBJ2-5
cdr3_aa: CSAKHRGQEKLFFGSGTQYF

v_call: TRBV5-4
j_call: TRBJ2-7
cdr3_aa: CASSLWEGAGGHLYEQYF

v_call: TRBV2
j_call: TRBJ2-7
cdr3_aa: CASERDSSYEQYF

v_call: TRBV10-3
j_call: TRBJ2-7
cdr3_aa: CAISESSGLRFSYEQYF

v_call: TRBV6-5
j_call: TRBJ2-6
cdr3_aa: CASGLKEAGANVLTF

v_call: TRBV24-1
j_call: TRBJ2-5
cdr3_aa: CATSDLRREDFAQETQYF

v_call: TRBV6-5
j_call: TRBJ1-3
cdr3_aa: CASSYPDSFSGNTIYF

v_call: TRBV9
j_call: TRBJ2-6
cdr3_aa: CASSAQSLPDRLQHSGANVLTF

v_call: TRBV2
j_call: TRBJ1-6
cdr3_aa: CASHGGQQDSPLHF

v_call: TRBV2
j_call: TRBJ2-2
cdr3_aa: CASRGQGARELFF

v_call: TRBV9
j_call: TRBJ1-3
cdr3_aa: CASSVGSMSSGNTIYF

v_call: TRBV7-2
j_call: TRBJ2-2
cdr3_aa: CASSLSGEGPTGELFF

v_call: TRBV7-9
j_call: TRBJ2-5
cdr3_aa: CASTMELAQETQYF

v_call: TRBV7-9
j_call: TRBJ1-2
cdr3_aa: CASSFPSEGAHGYTF

v_call: TRBV4-2
j_call: TRBJ2-1
cdr3_aa: CASSQDRRGSYNEQFF

v_call: TRBV19
j_call: TRBJ2-7
cdr3_aa: CASSIPLAGNEQYF

v_call: TRBV14
j_call: TRBJ2-3
cdr3_aa: CASSQGTTGRTMTSTDTQYF

v_call: TRBV5-6
j_call: TRBJ2-3
cdr3_aa: CASSLARDPTQYF

v_call: TRBV15
j_call: TRBJ1-5
cdr3_aa: CATSSERGSNQPQHF

v_call: TRBV7-9
j_call: TRBJ2-1
cdr3_aa: CASSPHSTGDSYNEQFF

v_call: TRBV20-1
j_call: TRBJ2-7
cdr3_aa: CSALGRISGSSGEQYF

v_call: TRBV6-2/TRBV6-3
j_call: TRBJ2-5
cdr3_aa: CASNPFLKETQYF